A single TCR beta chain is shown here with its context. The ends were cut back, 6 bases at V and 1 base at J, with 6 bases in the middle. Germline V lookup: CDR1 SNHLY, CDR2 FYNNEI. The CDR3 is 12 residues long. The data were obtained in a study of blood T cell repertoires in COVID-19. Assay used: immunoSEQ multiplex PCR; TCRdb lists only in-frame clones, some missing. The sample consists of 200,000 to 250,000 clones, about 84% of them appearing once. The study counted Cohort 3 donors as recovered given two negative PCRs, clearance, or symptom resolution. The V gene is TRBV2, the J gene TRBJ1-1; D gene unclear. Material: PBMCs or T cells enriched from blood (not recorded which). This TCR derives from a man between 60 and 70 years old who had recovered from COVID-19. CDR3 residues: CASRAANTEAFF. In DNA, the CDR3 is TGTGCCAGCAGGGCCGCGAACACTGAAGCTTTCTTT.